What follows are 15 T cell receptor beta chains derived from one specimen sequenced in a study of CD8+CD57+ T cells in acquired aplastic anemia (dated by TCRdb to the late 2010s). Sequencing was carried out with an Illumina HiSeq 2000. TCR beta VDJ combination and CDR3 sequence profiling used genomic DNA as the template. Through fastp at Q25 and MiXCR, TCRdb rebuilt clones from the public reads, retaining in-frame beta chains. Rows are combined by CDR3 protein, so each entry shows the most common genes and DNA. The table for this sample lists about 160,000 distinct CDR3 sequences; 40% to 50% of them were counted only once. The ten biggest clones cover about 3% of the sample. Flow cytometry had shown CD8+CD57+ cell expansion in the patients selected for sequencing. The sequencing input was sorted CD4+, CD8+, or CD8+CD57+ T cells (not recorded which) from PBMCs. The receptors shown here come from a human donor with aplastic anemia.

The rearrangement uses TRBV24-1 and TRBJ2-3; D possibly corresponds to TRBD1 (6 bases). The germline V gene encodes CDR1 KGHDR and CDR2 SFDVKD. The CDR3 length is 13 residues. The germline V and J ends were trimmed by 3 bases and 6 bases, with 9 bases remaining between them. The CDR3 sequence is CATSDPDRDTQYF. CDR3 in DNA: TGTGCCACCAGTGATCCAGACAGGGATACGCAGTATTTT.

The V call is TRBV15, the J call TRBJ2-7; a possible D gene is TRBD2 (6 bases). The CDR3 is made up of 15 amino acids. Trimming cost V 5 bases and J 0 bases, with 14 bases left between them. Germline assignment: CDR1 LNHNV and CDR2 YYDKDF (reference sequence). The CDR3 DNA follows: TGTGCCACCAGCGCCGCCGGGACTGACTCCTACGAGCAGTACTTC. This translates into CATSAAGTDSYEQYF.

This clonotype was counted many times. The gene calls are TRBV6-1 and TRBJ1-3, with TRBD1 matching 7 bases. There are 15 residues in the CDR3. With 5 bases clipped from V and 2 bases from J, the junction kept 6 bases outside the gene matches. The germline V gene has CDR1 MNHNS and CDR2 SASEGT. The CDR3 region is CASSLETGTGNTIYF. CDR3 DNA: TGTGCCAGCAGTCTGGAGACAGGGACTGGAAACACCATATATTTT.

CDR3 bases: TGCAGTGCTAGGAGAGCAGAGACCCAGTACTTC. It specifies CSARRAETQYF. This sequence joins TRBV20-1 and TRBJ2-5; D gene uncertain. With 3 bases removed from V and 4 bases from J, the gap between germline ends came to 6 bases. This CDR3 is built from 11 residues. CDR1 is DFQATT and CDR2 is SNEGSKA in the germline V gene (reference sequence).

This clonotype was seen only once. The chain links TRBV6-5 to TRBJ1-1; 8 bases are a match to TRBD1. The ends lost 0 bases at V and 1 base at J; junction bases unmatched: 4. Looked up from germline, CDR1 is MNHEY and CDR2 is SVGAGI. CDR3 size: 16 residues. As DNA, the CDR3 is TGTGCCAGCAGTTACTCGGTTGGACAGGGGAACACTGAAGCTTTCTTT. It encodes CASSYSVGQGNTEAFF.

CDR3 sequence reads: CSVVCGGSGGALGEQFF. CDR3 DNA: TGCAGCGTTGTCTGCGGGGGTAGCGGGGGGGCTCTTGGAGAGCAGTTCTTC. The chain links TRBV29-1 to TRBJ2-1; 11 positions agree with TRBD2. The J segment lost 10 bases and the V segment lost 4 bases, leaving 18 bases of the junction unmatched. In germline, CDR1 is SQVTM, CDR2 ANQGSEA. This CDR3 spans 17 amino acids.

This clonotype was recorded many times. The chain couples TRBV6-1 to TRBJ1-4; 9 nucleotides agree with TRBD1. V lost 6 bases and J lost 6; bases outside the gene matches: 5. The CDR3 covers 14 residues. In germline, CDR1 is MNHNS, CDR2 SASEGT. CDR3 amino acids: CASSRRQGDEKLFF. The CDR3 coding sequence is TGTGCCAGCAGCCGCCGACAGGGGGATGAAAAACTGTTTTTT.

This chain uses TRBV2 with TRBJ2-7; 8 nucleotides agree with TRBD1. The CDR3 is made up of 13 amino acids. In germline, CDR1 is SNHLY, CDR2 FYNNEI. J lost 3 bases, V lost 8 bases, and 6 bases had no gene match. The CDR3 spells CASLQGALYEQYF. In nucleotides, the CDR3 is TGTGCCAGCCTCCAGGGGGCCCTCTACGAGCAGTACTTC.

This clonotype showed up many times. In DNA, the CDR3 is TGTGCCAGCAGCTCGAAGACTAGCGGGAGCGTTAGCACAGATACGCAGTATTTT. This codes for CASSSKTSGSVSTDTQYF. V gene TRBV13 combines with J gene TRBJ2-3, with 12 bases lining up with TRBD2. There are 18 residues in the CDR3. Per germline, CDR1 PRHDT and CDR2 FYEKMQ (reference sequence). Germline trimming cut 4 bases from V and 0 bases from J; bases unmatched to any gene: 8.

This sequence joins TRBV29-1 and TRBJ2-7; 8 bases map to TRBD1. CDR3 length: 13 residues. The V gene's germline CDR1 is SQVTM and CDR2 ANQGSEA. Trimming took 8 bases from V and 9 from J; bases not matched to a gene: 15. The DNA of the CDR3 is TGCAGCTTCACCGGGACAGGCCTTTTTGGGCAGTACTTC. The encoded protein is CSFTGTGLFGQYF.

The chain carries TRBV5-1 and TRBJ2-1; 13 bases map to TRBD2. J gave up 9 bases and V 4 bases, and 10 bases lay outside the gene matches. Germline V CDR1 and CDR2: SGHRS, YFSETQ. The CDR3 totals 16 residues. The CDR3 is CASSPVGTSGTGEQFF. The CDR3 DNA is TGCGCCAGCAGCCCCGTCGGGACTAGCGGGACGGGTGAGCAGTTCTTC.

This clonotype appeared a few times. Just one base apart from a much larger clone, this may be a read error. The final CDR3 position lacks the conserved phenylalanine or tryptophan, pointing to a likely read error. The chain has TRBV11-2 and TRBJ2-7; tentatively, D is TRBD1 (5 bases). Germline loops: CDR1 SGHAT, CDR2 FQNNGV. The CDR3 runs 16 residues. V was cut by 5 bases and J by 0 bases, with 17 bases left in between. In DNA, the CDR3 is TGTGCCAGCAGCATGGACCCAGGGATTCCCTCCTACGAGCAGTACCTC. This sequence encodes CASSMDPGIPSYEQYL.

This clonotype was seen many times. The J gene is TRBJ1-2, the V gene TRBV5-1; D is ambiguous. Trimming took off 5 bases at V and 2 bases at J, with 7 bases between the two ends. The CDR3 is 12 residues long. From germline, CDR1 is SGHRS and CDR2 YFSETQ. This CDR3 is CASRLENYGYTF. The CDR3 DNA is TGCGCCAGCAGACTGGAAAACTATGGCTACACCTTC. Full variable domain (rest looked up from reference TRBV5-1 and TRBJ1-2): KAGVTQTPRYLIKTRGQQVTLSCSPISGHRSVSWYQQTPGQGLQFLFEYFSETQRNKGNFPGRFSGRQFSNSRSEMNVSTLELGDSALYLCASRLENYGYTFGSGTRLTVV.

This clonotype came up many times. The V and J genes are TRBV12-3 or TRBV12-4 and TRBJ2-7; possible D gene TRBD2, 5 bases. Trimming took off 4 bases at V and 2 bases at J, with 15 bases between the two ends. This CDR3 is built from 15 residues. The CDR3 bases are TGTGCCAGCAGTTCCGGGTTAACGGGAACCTACGAGCAGTACTTC. Translation gives CASSSGLTGTYEQYF.

This sequence joins TRBV19 and TRBJ2-6, with D tentatively TRBD2 (6 bases). The CDR3 has 15 amino acids. Germline V gives CDR1 LNHDA, CDR2 SQIVND (reference sequence). V gave up 5 bases and J gave up 2 bases, with 10 bases separating them. CDR3 coding DNA: TGTGCCAGTAGTCCCTGGGAGGCTGGGGCCAACGTCCTGACTTTC. Translated: CASSPWEAGANVLTF.